Below, 19 T cell receptor beta chains from the same sample are listed, as sequenced in a study of blood T cells in healthy people across ages. The use of a sample-barcoded 5' primer and a J-beta primer mix characterized a second PCR of 7 to 11 cycles. TCRdb processed the 5' RACE reads anew with MiXCR; each CDR3 protein has one entry. The table lists roughly 500,000 distinct CDR3 sequences, 25% to 30% of them singletons. The sample comprised blood. Every receptor here comes from a woman aged 70-85 years in good health.

The chain joins TRBV29-1 to TRBJ2-5, with D perhaps TRBD2 (6 bases). Trimming stripped 5 bases from V and 1 base from J, with 11 bases between. Germline CDR1 reads SQVTM; CDR2 reads ANQGSEA. There are 13 residues in the CDR3. The CDR3 region has the DNA TGCAGCGTTAATCGGGGGAGCCAAGAGACCCAGTACTTC. Its translation is CSVNRGSQETQYF.

J is TRBJ2-2 and V is TRBV5-5, with TRBD2 as a possible D gene (6 bases). The V and J ends lost 3 bases and 0 bases respectively, with 12 bases between them. CDR1 is SGHKS, CDR2 YYEKEE, per germline (reference sequence). There are 16 residues in the CDR3. CDR3 region: CASSWSRDSNTGELFF. For the CDR3, the DNA is TGTGCCAGCAGCTGGAGCAGGGACTCGAACACCGGGGAGCTGTTTTTT.

This clonotype was observed a few times. The V gene is TRBV4-2, the J gene TRBJ1-2; the D gene is possibly TRBD1 (6 bases). Germline lookup yields CDR1 LGHNA and CDR2 YNFKEQ. The CDR3 is 16 residues long. Deletions cut 5 bases from V and 5 bases from J, with 21 bases between. The CDR3 nucleotides read TGTGCCAGCAGCTCAGGGGTCACCGGGAACGGATATGGCTACACCTTC. This encodes CASSSGVTGNGYGYTF.

V usage is TRBV20-1 and J usage is TRBJ2-7, with D maybe TRBD1 (7 bases). The CDR3 consists of 16 residues. Trimming took 2 bases from V and 0 from J, leaving 17 bases between them. The germline V gene encodes CDR1 DFQATT and CDR2 SNEGSKA (reference sequence). The CDR3 region has the DNA TGCAGTGCTAGACCAATTGCGGGACAGAGCTCCTACGAGCAGTACTTC. As protein: CSARPIAGQSSYEQYF.

In this sample, this clonotype turned up a few times. J is TRBJ1-5 and V is TRBV4-2; D is uncertain. The ends were cut back, 0 bases at V and 0 bases at J, with 3 bases in the middle. The CDR3 totals 14 residues. Per germline, CDR1 LGHNA and CDR2 YNFKEQ. The CDR3 DNA sequence: TGTGCCAGCAGCCAAGACTCTAGCAATCAGCCCCAGCATTTT. This encodes CASSQDSSNQPQHF.

This clonotype was seen many times. This chain's CDR3 is CASSTRRGPKQETQYF. The CDR3 region has the DNA TGTGCCAGCAGCACGAGACGGGGCCCGAAACAAGAGACCCAGTACTTC. The chain employs TRBV7-9 and TRBJ2-5; perhaps D is TRBD1 or TRBD2 (5 bases each). Trimming took off 5 bases at V and 2 bases at J, with 18 bases between the two ends. Per the germline V gene, CDR1 is SEHNR and CDR2 is FQNEAQ (reference sequence). The CDR3 consists of 16 residues.

The V and J genes are TRBV3-1 and TRBJ2-5; 8 bases are shared with TRBD1. The J call could be wrong; TRBJ2-1 is a better fit for the DNA end. Germline V lookup: CDR1 LGHDT, CDR2 YNNKEL (reference sequence). The CDR3 length is 16 residues. The CDR3 DNA follows: TGTGCCAGCAGCCCCTTTCACAGGGGGGATTACAATGAGCAGTTCTTC. It is translated as CASSPFHRGDYNEQFF.

The chain is built from TRBV28 and TRBJ1-2, with D unresolved. Germline assignment: CDR1 MDHEN and CDR2 SYDVKM. The CDR3 has 14 residues. The V end lost 8 bases, the J end lost 6 bases, and 19 bases lay between the germline ends. CDR3 in DNA: TGTGCCAGCGCCATCGCAGTTGCCTTGAATGGCTACACCTTC. Protein: CASAIAVALNGYTF.

V is TRBV24-1 and J is TRBJ2-5; 9 bases are a match to TRBD1. Judging by the DNA end, TRBJ2-1 fits better; the J call may be wrong. Germline-derived CDR1 and CDR2 are KGHDR and SFDVKD. The CDR3 length is 13 residues. The CDR3: CATSWDRDNEQFF. The CDR3 nucleotides are TGTGCCACCAGTTGGGACAGGGATAATGAGCAGTTCTTC.

The sample holds a few counts of this clonotype. The chain uses TRBV2 and TRBJ2-5, with D perhaps assigned TRBD1 or TRBD2 (5 bases each). Trimming removed 7 bases at V and 5 bases at J, with 14 bases between. The CDR3 runs 13 residues. Germline assignment: CDR1 SNHLY and CDR2 FYNNEI. The CDR3 DNA reads as TGTGCCAGCAATTACGGGACCAAGGAGACCCAGTACTTC. Translated: CASNYGTKETQYF. Based on the CDR3 plus reference TRBV2 and TRBJ2-5, the full variable domain is EPEVTQTPSHQVTQMGQEVILRCVPISNHLYFYWYRQILGQKVEFLVSFYNNEISEKSEIFDDQFSVERPDGSNFTLKIRSTKLEDSAMYFCASNYGTKETQYFGPGTRLLVL.

This chain connects TRBV7-9 to TRBJ2-1; 7 nucleotides line up with TRBD2. Germline assignment: CDR1 SEHNR and CDR2 FQNEAQ (reference sequence). This CDR3 is built from 18 residues. J gave up 5 bases and V 0 bases, and 13 bases lay outside the gene matches. This CDR3 is CASSLASRLLAEDNEQFF. The CDR3 coding sequence is TGTGCCAGCAGCTTAGCGTCGAGATTGCTAGCGGAGGACAATGAGCAGTTCTTC.

The chain uses TRBV10-3 and TRBJ2-5; 7 bases line up with TRBD1. The better agreement between TRBJ2-7 and the DNA end casts doubt on the J call. CDR3 length: 14 amino acids. Looked up from germline, CDR1 is ENHRY and CDR2 is SYGVKD. The CDR3, as DNA: TGTGCCATCAGGACAAACGAGGGGGCCGGCGAGCAGTACTTC. Translating gives CAIRTNEGAGEQYF.

The table lists this clonotype with many counts. The chain is built from TRBV2 and TRBJ2-2; 10 nucleotides agree with TRBD1. This CDR3 is 15 amino acids long. J was trimmed by 5 bases and V by 6 bases; bases with no gene match: 6. Germline loops: CDR1 SNHLY, CDR2 FYNNEI. The CDR3 region has the DNA TGTGCCAGCAGGGGACCGGGACAGGGGACCGGGGAGCTGTTTTTT. The encoded protein is CASRGPGQGTGELFF.

This chain connects TRBV12-3 or TRBV12-4 to TRBJ1-3, with no clear D. The CDR3 totals 15 residues. V dropped 5 bases and J dropped 0 bases, with 11 bases sitting between them. As DNA, the CDR3 is TGTGCCAGCAGTGAGTGGGTAACCTCTGGAAACACCATATATTTT. Amino acid sequence: CASSEWVTSGNTIYF.

This clonotype showed up just a few times. V gene TRBV5-1 combines with J gene TRBJ2-5; maybe TRBD1 (6 bases). The CDR3 loop spans 15 amino acids. The germline CDR1 and CDR2 sequences are SGHRS and YFSETQ. V lost 0 bases and J 9 bases, leaving 18 bases between the germline ends. CDR3 bases: TGCGCCAGCAGCTTGGACCCAGGGGAAGGCGAGGCCCAGTACTTC. Residues: CASSLDPGEGEAQYF.

This clonotype was counted only a few times. V and J are TRBV28 and TRBJ2-5; tentatively, D is TRBD1 or TRBD2 (5 bases each). The better agreement between TRBJ2-7 and the DNA end casts doubt on the J call. The CDR3 is 16 amino acids. In germline, CDR1 is MDHEN, CDR2 SYDVKM. The CDR3 DNA reads as TGTGCCAGCAGTTCCCCCGGGACCCAGAGGCCCTACGAGCAGTACTTC. Translation gives CASSSPGTQRPYEQYF.

The table lists this clonotype with a few counts. The chain employs TRBV20-1 and TRBJ2-5; 14 nucleotides agree with TRBD2. The J call is in doubt because the DNA end fits TRBJ2-1 better. CDR1 and CDR2 (germline): DFQATT, SNEGSKA (reference sequence). This CDR3 comprises 18 residues. The CDR3, as DNA: TGCAGTGCTAACTGGGACATAGGGAAAGGACTAGCGGGAGGTGAGCAGTTCTTC. Protein sequence: CSANWDIGKGLAGGEQFF.

This chain uses TRBV7-9 with TRBJ1-5; no firm D call. V was cut by 5 bases and J by 6 bases, with 14 bases left in between. In germline, CDR1 is SEHNR, CDR2 FQNEAQ (reference sequence). This CDR3 is 14 amino acids long. CDR3 residues: CASSPMDAVQPQHF. The CDR3 nucleotides read TGTGCCAGCAGCCCCATGGACGCTGTTCAGCCCCAGCATTTT. Drawing the rest from reference TRBV7-9 and TRBJ1-5, the complete variable domain is DTGVSQNPRHKITKRGQNVTFRCDPISEHNRLYWYRQTLGQGPEFLTYFQNEAQLEKSRLLSDRFSAERPKGSFSTLEIQRTEQGDSAMYLCASSPMDAVQPQHFGDGTRLSIL.

This sequence joins TRBV13 and TRBJ2-6; TRBD2 might be the D (5 bases). The CDR3 runs to 14 residues. With 8 bases removed from V and 1 base from J, the gap between germline ends came to 9 bases. The germline V gene encodes CDR1 PRHDT and CDR2 FYEKMQ (reference sequence). CDR3 sequence: CASLTGSGANVLTF. CDR3 bases: TGTGCCAGCCTAACGGGGTCTGGGGCCAACGTCCTGACTTTC.